This T cell receptor (beta chain) is drawn from a study of blood T cell repertoires in COVID-19. Study-level information: Collection of acute and convalescent COVID-19 samples took place in the United States, Italy and Spain. PBMCs, B-cell-depleted T cells, or T cells were the source of the cDNA or gDNA that made up the material.

Per the study methods: Counts of nucleated cells, estimated from reference gene primer amplification, were obtained. Here immunoSEQ multiplex PCR was the method, and the copy in TCRdb shows in-frame clones only, minus some. Clone size and the V and J calls come from that table; the DNA yielded D and trimming. The sample consists of tens of thousands of clones, roughly 85% of them appearing once. The CDR3 totals 16 residues. Trimming took 4 bases from V and 4 from J, leaving 15 bases between them. Germline V gene data show CDR1 as SGHTS and CDR2 as YDEGEE. Sequenced sample: peripheral blood. J is TRBJ1-6 and V is TRBV5-8; possibly TRBD1 for D (6 bases). The origin of this receptor is a human donor in a cohort sampled during active COVID-19. The CDR3, as DNA: TGTGCCAGCAGCACCCGACAGGCCGGGTATAATTCACCCCTCCACTTT. Translating it yields CASSTRQAGYNSPLHF.